This T cell receptor beta chain was recorded in a study of regulatory T cells in long-lasting Graves disease. Time point reported: persistent/refractory GD, antithyroid drugs over 5 years with positive TRAb. The TCR library was prepared using RNA isolated from PBMCs. Sequencing libraries for TCR beta were prepared with iRepertoire HTBI primers and Arm-PCR of CDR3 regions. Source study methods: Sample data revealed fewer than 70 TRBV and 14 TRBJ segments. In TCRdb, the multiplex PCR reads were re-called with MiXCR into one record per CDR3 protein. TCRdb's processing, not the authors', yielded these V and J calls. The sample yields 700,000 or so distinct CDR3 sequences, around 30% seen once. This CDR3 is 12 amino acids long. The V end lost 6 bases, the J end lost 9 bases, and 12 bases lay between the germline ends. CDR1 is MNHNS and CDR2 is SASEGT in the germline V gene.

The specimen comprised peripheral blood mononuclear cells (PBMCs), sampled when the disease was refractory, from a patient treated with antithyroid drugs. The gene calls are TRBV6-1 and TRBJ1-3; D is unclear. This TCR was sampled from a female donor with Graves disease. For the CDR3, the DNA is TGTGCCAGCAGGACGACTTCGGGCACCATATATTTT. As protein: CASRTTSGTIYF.